These T cell receptor beta chains were read from a single sample in a study of shared clonotypes between healthy human individuals. Using immunoSEQ multiplex PCR, the repertoire was profiled, and TCRdb retains in-frame clones only, with some absent. The sample has 550,000 to 600,000 clones, about 98% seen once; the top ten hold 0.3%. The material sequenced was naive CD8+ T cells sorted from blood. These receptors originate from a young man in good health. Both conserved end residues are part of each CDR3. A D gene is named only where the DNA matches it firmly. Clone size appears in some rows only: once, few, many, or a class for an expanded clone.

J: TRBJ2-1
V: TRBV5-6
size: -
D: TRBD1
CDR3: CASSLGQAGDEQFF
DNA: TGTGCCAGCAGCTTAGGACAGGCCGGCGATGAGCAGTTCTTC

J: TRBJ2-3
V: TRBV27
size: -
D: -
CDR3: CASSLGRVDTQYF
DNA: TGTGCCAGCAGTTTAGGTCGGGTTGATACGCAGTATTTT

J: TRBJ1-1
V: TRBV7-9
size: -
D: TRBD1
CDR3: CASSSPTGGGTEAFF
DNA: TGTGCCAGCAGCTCCCCTACAGGGGGCGGCACTGAAGCTTTCTTT

J: TRBJ2-5
V: TRBV28
size: -
D: TRBD1
CDR3: CASSSGQQETQYF
DNA: TGTGCCAGCAGTTCGGGACAGCAAGAGACCCAGTACTTC

J: TRBJ1-2
V: TRBV10-3
size: -
D: -
CDR3: CAISESKGMFYGYTF
DNA: TGTGCCATCAGTGAGTCTAAAGGGATGTTCTATGGCTACACCTTC

J: TRBJ1-1
V: TRBV9
size: -
D: -
CDR3: CASSPRTVIRANTEAFF
DNA: TGTGCCAGCAGCCCCCGGACAGTAATACGGGCGAACACTGAAGCTTTCTTT

J: TRBJ2-1
V: TRBV5-1
size: -
D: -
CDR3: CASSLERGQNSYNEQFF
DNA: TGCGCCAGCAGCTTAGAAAGGGGCCAAAACTCCTACAATGAGCAGTTCTTC

J: TRBJ2-3
V: TRBV11-2
size: -
D: TRBD2
CDR3: CASSFRPRTSGSTDTQYF
DNA: TGTGCCAGCAGCTTTCGACCCCGGACTAGCGGGAGCACAGATACGCAGTATTTT

J: TRBJ1-1
V: TRBV27
size: -
D: -
CDR3: CASSVAGASEAFF
DNA: TGTGCCAGCTCTGTGGCGGGGGCCAGTGAAGCTTTCTTT

J: TRBJ2-7
V: TRBV28
size: -
D: -
CDR3: CASERDTYEQYF
DNA: TGTGCCAGCGAGCGGGACACCTACGAGCAGTACTTC

J: TRBJ2-7
V: TRBV7-6
size: -
D: -
CDR3: CASSLSSGTTGEQYF
DNA: TGTGCCAGCAGCTTATCCTCCGGGACAACTGGCGAGCAGTACTTC

J: TRBJ2-3
V: TRBV7-9
size: -
D: -
CDR3: CASSFGPGSTDTQYF
DNA: TGTGCCAGCAGCTTCGGGCCCGGGAGCACAGATACGCAGTATTTT

J: TRBJ2-3
V: TRBV5-4
size: -
D: TRBD2
CDR3: CASSLAGGTSGYF
DNA: TGTGCCAGCAGCTTGGCGGGAGGGACTAGCGGGTATTTT

J: TRBJ2-1
V: TRBV9
size: -
D: TRBD1
CDR3: CASSPVGTGTFSGYNEQFF
DNA: TGTGCCAGCAGCCCGGTCGGGACAGGGACGTTTTCAGGCTACAATGAGCAGTTCTTC

J: TRBJ1-5
V: TRBV29-1
size: -
D: -
CDR3: CSVVGNRSNQPQHF
DNA: TGCAGCGTTGTTGGGAATCGTAGCAATCAGCCCCAGCATTTT

J: TRBJ2-1
V: TRBV6-5
size: -
D: -
CDR3: CASSPWQGVIGEQFF
DNA: TGTGCCAGCAGTCCTTGGCAGGGCGTTATAGGTGAGCAGTTCTTC

J: TRBJ2-3
V: TRBV4-1
size: -
D: TRBD2
CDR3: CASSQDLAGEDTDTQYF
DNA: TGCGCCAGCAGCCAAGATCTAGCGGGAGAAGACACAGATACGCAGTATTTT

J: TRBJ2-3
V: TRBV9
size: once
D: TRBD2
CDR3: CASSVGGRGGTDTQYF
DNA: TGTGCCAGCAGCGTCGGCGGGAGGGGTGGCACAGATACGCAGTATTTT

J: TRBJ2-7
V: TRBV19
size: -
D: TRBD2
CDR3: CASSISGRIYEQYF
DNA: TGTGCCAGTAGTATTAGCGGGAGGATTTACGAGCAGTACTTC

J: TRBJ2-3
V: TRBV29-1
size: -
D: -
CDR3: CSVDGQRPPSSTDTQYF
DNA: TGCAGCGTTGATGGCCAGCGACCCCCCTCTAGCACAGATACGCAGTATTTT

J: TRBJ2-1
V: TRBV4-2
size: -
D: TRBD2
CDR3: CASSQEAGGAYNEQFF
DNA: TGTGCCAGCAGCCAAGAAGCGGGGGGGGCTTACAATGAGCAGTTCTTC

J: TRBJ2-1
V: TRBV10-3
size: -
D: -
CDR3: CASLAGTNEQFF
DNA: TGTGCCAGCTTGGCAGGGACGAATGAGCAGTTCTTC

J: TRBJ2-1
V: TRBV19
size: -
D: TRBD2
CDR3: CASSVTVAGLGEQFF
DNA: TGTGCCAGTAGTGTAACCGTAGCGGGATTGGGTGAGCAGTTCTTC

J: TRBJ2-4
V: TRBV11-2
size: -
D: -
CDR3: CASSSSENIQYF
DNA: TGTGCCAGCAGCTCTAGCGAGAACATTCAGTACTTC

J: TRBJ1-5
V: TRBV7-9
size: -
D: TRBD1
CDR3: CASSRTGGQPQHF
DNA: TGTGCCAGCAGCCGGACAGGGGGGCAGCCCCAGCATTTT

J: TRBJ2-7
V: TRBV28
size: -
D: -
CDR3: CASSGSNYEQYF
DNA: TGTGCCAGCAGTGGGAGCAACTACGAGCAGTACTTC

J: TRBJ2-7
V: TRBV7-3
size: -
D: TRBD1
CDR3: CASSFGAGTEMYEQYF
DNA: TGTGCCAGCAGCTTTGGGGCCGGGACAGAGATGTACGAGCAGTACTTC

J: TRBJ2-2
V: TRBV5-1
size: -
D: -
CDR3: CASSLEGQSSFGELFF
DNA: TGCGCCAGCAGCTTGGAAGGACAGTCGTCATTCGGGGAGCTGTTTTTT

J: TRBJ1-4
V: TRBV5-1
size: -
D: TRBD1
CDR3: CASSLGQGHANEKLFF
DNA: TGCGCCAGCAGCTTGGGACAGGGGCACGCTAATGAAAAACTGTTTTTT

J: TRBJ2-3
V: TRBV7-9
size: -
D: -
CDR3: CASSHSPTMNTQYF
DNA: TGTGCCAGCAGCCACAGCCCCACGATGAATACGCAGTATTTT

J: TRBJ1-2
V: TRBV27
size: -
D: -
CDR3: CASSLFRGTGGYTF
DNA: TGTGCCAGCAGTTTATTCCGGGGGACGGGTGGCTACACCTTC

J: TRBJ2-2
V: TRBV15
size: -
D: TRBD2
CDR3: CATSRESAGGWTGELFF
DNA: TGTGCCACCAGCAGAGAATCCGCGGGAGGGTGGACCGGGGAGCTGTTTTTT

J: TRBJ2-1
V: TRBV15
size: -
D: TRBD2
CDR3: CATSTGTSVYPGNEQFF
DNA: TGTGCCACCAGCACCGGGACTAGCGTCTACCCGGGGAATGAGCAGTTCTTC

J: TRBJ2-3
V: TRBV4-3
size: -
D: TRBD1
CDR3: CASSQDVLGTGLDTQYF
DNA: TGCGCCAGCAGCCAAGATGTGCTGGGGACAGGTTTAGATACGCAGTATTTT

J: TRBJ2-1
V: TRBV15
size: -
D: TRBD2
CDR3: CATSRDMAGEDNEQFF
DNA: TGTGCCACCAGCAGAGATATGGCGGGAGAAGACAATGAGCAGTTCTTC

J: TRBJ2-7
V: TRBV30
size: -
D: -
CDR3: CAWSRWGETYEQYF
DNA: TGTGCCTGGAGTAGGTGGGGGGAGACCTACGAGCAGTACTTC

J: TRBJ2-3
V: TRBV7-3
size: -
D: -
CDR3: CASSLDGGFADTQYF
DNA: TGTGCCAGCAGCTTAGATGGGGGGTTTGCAGATACGCAGTATTTT

J: TRBJ1-4
V: TRBV7-9
size: -
D: -
CDR3: CASSYRDEKLFF
DNA: TGTGCCAGCAGCTACAGGGATGAAAAACTGTTTTTT

J: TRBJ2-1
V: TRBV4-1
size: once
D: TRBD2
CDR3: CASSLVTSDEQFF
DNA: TGCGCCAGCAGCCTAGTTACTAGCGACGAGCAGTTCTTC

J: TRBJ2-7
V: TRBV7-9
size: -
D: -
CDR3: CASSLPNRGGELYEQYF
DNA: TGTGCCAGCAGCCTACCTAACAGGGGAGGGGAGTTATACGAGCAGTACTTC

J: TRBJ2-7
V: TRBV28
size: -
D: -
CDR3: CASSSHDGNTYEQYF
DNA: TGTGCCAGCAGTTCTCACGACGGCAACACCTACGAGCAGTACTTC

J: TRBJ2-3
V: TRBV2
size: -
D: -
CDR3: CASSGPTSTDTQYF
DNA: TGTGCCAGCAGTGGGCCAACTAGCACAGATACGCAGTATTTT

J: TRBJ1-2
V: TRBV30
size: once
D: -
CDR3: CAWSVESGSRDYTF
DNA: TGTGCCTGGAGTGTCGAATCCGGGAGCAGGGACTACACCTTC

J: TRBJ2-7
V: TRBV5-5
size: -
D: -
CDR3: CASSLGRTLSYEQYF
DNA: TGTGCCAGCAGCTTAGGGCGGACCCTCTCCTACGAGCAGTACTTC

J: TRBJ1-2
V: TRBV29-1
size: -
D: TRBD1
CDR3: CSVEDRAGGKWNYGYTF
DNA: TGCAGCGTTGAAGATCGGGCAGGGGGCAAGTGGAACTATGGCTACACCTTC

J: TRBJ2-7
V: TRBV5-1
size: -
D: -
CDR3: CASSGQHEQYF
DNA: TGCGCCAGCTCGGGACAACACGAGCAGTACTTC

J: TRBJ2-3
V: TRBV27
size: -
D: -
CDR3: CASSLSLRLVGTDTQYF
DNA: TGTGCCAGCAGTTTATCGCTGCGACTAGTCGGCACAGATACGCAGTATTTT

J: TRBJ2-7
V: TRBV7-9
size: -
D: -
CDR3: CASSILGEQYF
DNA: TGTGCCAGCAGCATATTAGGCGAGCAGTACTTC

J: TRBJ1-4
V: TRBV5-1
size: -
D: -
CDR3: CASSLESGISEKLFF
DNA: TGCGCCAGCAGCTTGGAGTCGGGGATAAGTGAAAAACTGTTTTTT

J: TRBJ2-7
V: TRBV12-2
size: -
D: -
CDR3: CASRLGVVGFFHEQYF
DNA: TGTGCAAGTCGCTTAGGTGTGGTGGGGTTTTTCCACGAGCAGTACTTC

J: TRBJ2-7
V: TRBV5-4
size: -
D: -
CDR3: CASSLGVANEQYF
DNA: TGTGCCAGCAGCTTAGGGGTGGCCAACGAGCAGTACTTC

J: TRBJ2-2
V: TRBV6-5
size: -
D: -
CDR3: CASSYQNTGELFF
DNA: TGTGCCAGCAGTTACCAAAACACCGGGGAGCTGTTTTTT

J: TRBJ2-6
V: TRBV30
size: -
D: -
CDR3: CACSSGANVLTF
DNA: TGTGCCTGTAGCTCTGGGGCCAACGTCCTGACTTTC

J: TRBJ2-5
V: TRBV15
size: -
D: -
CDR3: CATSRDLGVQGDTQYF
DNA: TGTGCCACCAGCAGAGATTTGGGGGTACAGGGTGATACCCAGTACTTC

J: TRBJ1-5
V: TRBV27
size: -
D: -
CDR3: CASRRGTSNQPQHF
DNA: TGTGCCAGCAGACGGGGGACAAGCAATCAGCCCCAGCATTTT

J: TRBJ2-2
V: TRBV4-1
size: -
D: -
CDR3: CASSPEEQGAGELFF
DNA: TGCGCCAGCAGCCCGGAAGAACAGGGAGCGGGGGAGCTGTTTTTT